The 27 T cell receptor beta chains below were found in one sample sequenced in a study of control samples from healthy donors and cancer patients. Produced via immunoSEQ multiplex PCR; TCRdb's table is partial and in-frame only. The sample shows 100,000 or so clones, roughly nine tenths of them seen only once. The sample taken for sequencing was blood. Every receptor here comes from a woman under 40 in good health.

V and J are TRBV11-2 and TRBJ2-7; 10 positions match TRBD2. Germline V gene lookup returns CDR1 SGHAT and CDR2 FQNNGV. The CDR3 spans 14 residues. With 6 bases clipped from V and 6 bases from J, the junction kept 8 bases outside the gene matches. CDR3 sequence reads: CASSQLAGETEQYF. The CDR3, as DNA: TGTGCCAGCAGTCAGCTAGCGGGAGAGACCGAGCAGTACTTC.

With respect to this clone: The same CDR3 also results from other DNA sequences found in this sample. CDR3 region: CASSHLPPGQGYGYTF. DNA for the CDR3: TGCGCCAGCAGTCACCTGCCCCCGGGACAGGGGTACGGCTACACCTTC. This chain links TRBV23-1 with TRBJ1-2; 10 nucleotides line up with TRBD1. Being an ORF, TRBV23-1 has a function that is uncertain. The CDR3 is 16 amino acids. The ends lost 3 bases at V and 8 bases at J; junction bases unmatched: 12.

V and J are TRBV27 and TRBJ2-2; 12 positions agree with TRBD2. The V gene end was trimmed by 0 bases and the J gene end by 2 bases; junction bases not matched to a gene: 10. This CDR3 comprises 20 residues. CDR1 is MNHEY, CDR2 SMNVEV, per germline (reference sequence). The CDR3 loop reads CASSLSRLAGALLNTGELFF. As DNA, the CDR3 is TGTGCCAGCAGTTTATCAAGACTAGCGGGGGCCTTATTAAACACCGGGGAGCTGTTTTTT.

The chain has TRBV27 and TRBJ1-5; D perhaps matches TRBD1 (6 bases). Germline values: CDR1 MNHEY, CDR2 SMNVEV (reference sequence). This CDR3 contains 14 residues. Trimming took 6 bases from V and 4 from J, leaving 13 bases between them. The CDR3 protein is CASSSLGGNQPQHF. CDR3 sequence (DNA): TGTGCCAGCAGCTCCTTAGGGGGTAATCAGCCCCAGCATTTT.

The chain uses TRBV21-1 and TRBJ1-6; TRBD1 is the table's D call, not checked against the DNA. TRBV21-1 is termed a pseudogene. The CDR3 has 13 amino acids. This CDR3 is CASNRGQVSPLHF. The DNA for the CDR3 is TGTGCCAGCAACAGGGGGCAGGTTTCACCCCTCCACTTT.

The V call is TRBV10-2, the J call TRBJ1-4; 7 nucleotides align to TRBD1. There are 16 residues in the CDR3. Trimming at V came to 4 bases and at J to 8 bases, leaving 13 bases not matched to a gene. The germline V gene encodes CDR1 WSHSY and CDR2 SAAADI. CDR3 residues: CASSAAPTGVEEKLFF. The DNA of the CDR3 is TGCGCCAGCAGTGCAGCCCCCACAGGGGTGGAGGAAAAACTGTTTTTT.

The genes are TRBV5-1 and TRBJ1-2, with D possibly being TRBD1 (5 bases). V lost 0 bases, J lost 4 bases, and 13 bases lay in between. Germline V CDR1 and CDR2: SGHRS, YFSETQ. This CDR3 is built from 15 residues. The CDR3 here is CASSLEDGTFYGYTF. DNA of the CDR3: TGCGCCAGCAGCTTGGAGGACGGGACCTTCTATGGCTACACCTTC.

Only a few counts were recorded for this clone. J is TRBJ1-6 and V is TRBV2; 7 bases map to TRBD1. The germline V gene encodes CDR1 SNHLY and CDR2 FYNNEI. The CDR3 contains 14 residues. V shed 7 bases, J shed 7 bases, and the junction held 7 bases outside the gene matches. The CDR3 reads CASIGQAGNSPLHF. CDR3 nucleotide sequence: TGTGCCAGCATTGGACAGGCGGGGAATTCACCCCTCCACTTT.

V is TRBV6-5 and J is TRBJ1-4; D unclear. This CDR3 contains 14 residues. The germline V gene has CDR1 MNHEY and CDR2 SVGAGI. V was trimmed by 6 bases and J by 7 bases, leaving 15 bases between them. CDR3 sequence: CASSPFGGSEKLFF. The CDR3 coding sequence is TGTGCCAGCAGCCCGTTTGGTGGAAGTGAAAAACTGTTTTTT.

The chain joins TRBV15 to TRBJ2-1; D might be TRBD1 or TRBD2, each matching 5 bases. The germline V gene encodes CDR1 LNHNV and CDR2 YYDKDF (reference sequence). CDR3 size: 13 residues. V shed 1 base and J shed 7 bases, with 8 bases lying between them. The CDR3 region has the DNA TGTGCCACCAGCAGAGGATGGGGGAATGAGCAGTTCTTC. It encodes CATSRGWGNEQFF.

CDR3 sequence: CAARDRGSYEQYF. The CDR3 bases are TGTGCCGCTAGGGACAGGGGTTCCTACGAGCAGTACTTC. The chain couples TRBV6-6 to TRBJ2-7; 10 bases are shared with TRBD1. This CDR3 region has 13 residues. The V segment lost 11 bases and the J segment 1 base; nucleotides outside the gene matches: 5. Germline V gene data show CDR1 as MNHNY and CDR2 as SVGAGI (reference sequence).

The chain is built from TRBV19 and TRBJ2-2, with TRBD2 matching 8 bases. The CDR3 sequence is 14 residues long. CDR1 LNHDA and CDR2 SQIVND come from the germline V gene (reference sequence). J lost 3 bases, V lost 8 bases, and 5 bases had no gene match. DNA of the CDR3: TGTGCCAGTCGGTGGACTAGCTACACCGGGGAGCTGTTTTTT. Residues: CASRWTSYTGELFF.

The chain couples TRBV10-2 to TRBJ1-2; D gene uncertain. Germline-derived CDR1 and CDR2 are WSHSY and SAAADI. V was clipped by 6 bases and J by 0 bases, with 5 bases between them. The CDR3 is made up of 12 amino acids. The CDR3 DNA is TGCGCCAGCAGGGCCGCTAACTATGGCTACACCTTC. It translates to CASRAANYGYTF.

The chain couples TRBV7-2 to TRBJ1-2; TRBD1 agrees at 10 bases. The germline V gene encodes CDR1 SGHTA and CDR2 FQGNSA. Trimming cost V 4 bases and J 5 bases; bases outside gene matches: 7. This CDR3 is built from 15 residues. The CDR3 loop is CASSSTPGQGYGYTF. CDR3 in DNA: TGTGCCAGCAGCTCGACCCCGGGACAGGGGTATGGCTACACCTTC.

The chain links TRBV15 to TRBJ2-1, with 7 bases fitting TRBD1. The CDR3 is 17 amino acids. V lost 0 bases, J lost 2 bases, and 7 bases stayed unmatched. Germline V gives CDR1 LNHNV, CDR2 YYDKDF (reference sequence). CDR3 protein: CATSRDKLQGAYNEQFF. The CDR3 DNA is TGTGCCACCAGCAGAGATAAGTTGCAGGGGGCCTACAATGAGCAGTTCTTC. Filled out from reference TRBV15 and TRBJ2-1, the complete variable domain reads DAMVIQNPRYQVTQFGKPVTLSCSQTLNHNVMYWYQQKSSQAPKLLFHYYDKDFNNEADTPDNFQSRRPNTSFCFLDIRSPGLGDTAMYLCATSRDKLQGAYNEQFFGPGTRLTVL.

A word on this clone: Other DNA sequences from this sample encode an identical CDR3 as well. The chain couples TRBV29-1 to TRBJ1-5, with a weak D call TRBD1 (5 bases). From germline, CDR1 is SQVTM and CDR2 ANQGSEA. With 6 bases removed from V and 4 bases from J, the gap between germline ends came to 10 bases. This CDR3 region has 12 residues. The CDR3 region has the DNA TGCAGCGTACGGGACGGGAATCAGCCCCAGCATTTT. It is translated as CSVRDGNQPQHF.

J is TRBJ1-1 and V is TRBV5-1; no reliable D call. This CDR3 is built from 13 residues. CDR1 is SGHRS, CDR2 YFSETQ, per germline. The V end lost 0 bases, the J end lost 0 bases, and 3 bases lay between the germline ends. For the CDR3, the DNA is TGCGCCAGCAGCTTGGGGCTGAACACTGAAGCTTTCTTT. As protein: CASSLGLNTEAFF.

The chain carries TRBV7-2 and TRBJ2-3; D tentatively reads TRBD1 or TRBD2 (5 bases each). Germline CDR1 reads SGHTA; CDR2 reads FQGNSA. V shed 3 bases and J shed 1 base, with 11 bases lying between them. The CDR3 consists of 15 residues. CDR3 coding DNA: TGTGCCAGCAGCTTTCAAATGGGGGGCACAGATACGCAGTATTTT. This translates into CASSFQMGGTDTQYF.

In the case of this clone: The junction departs from germline at one end; a sequencing error may be responsible. This chain joins TRBV6-5 and TRBJ1-5; tentative D call: TRBD1 (6 bases). CDR1 and CDR2 (germline): MNHEY, SVGAGI. This CDR3 comprises 15 residues. CDR3 nucleotide sequence: TGTGCCAGCAGTGACTCCGACAGGATTTATCAGCCCCAGCATTTT. Residues: CASSDSDRIYQPQHF.

V usage is TRBV19 and J usage is TRBJ1-5, with a tentative D call TRBD1 (5 bases). Trimming shortened V by 8 bases and J by 1 base, and 15 bases separated the two germline ends. The CDR3 is 15 residues long. Germline values: CDR1 LNHDA, CDR2 SQIVND (reference sequence). In DNA form, the CDR3 reads TGTGCCAGTGGACCGGGACGGTTGAGCAATCAGCCCCAGCATTTT. The encoded protein is CASGPGRLSNQPQHF.

The V gene is TRBV30, the J gene TRBJ1-6; the D is unclear. The CDR3 covers 14 residues. The germline V and J ends were trimmed by 0 bases and 10 bases, with 13 bases remaining between them. Germline V gene sequence: CDR1 GTSNPN, CDR2 SVGIG (reference sequence). The CDR3 loop reads CAWSVAGVNSPLHF. The CDR3 bases are TGTGCCTGGAGTGTGGCTGGGGTCAACTCACCCCTCCACTTT.

CDR3 protein: CASSQLGHVNQPQHF. CDR3 coding DNA: TGTGCCAGCAGCCAACTCGGACACGTCAATCAGCCCCAGCATTTT. The chain uses TRBV27 and TRBJ1-5, with D perhaps matching TRBD1 (5 bases). The V end lost 6 bases, the J end lost 3 bases, and 15 bases lay between the germline ends. Germline CDR1 reads MNHEY; CDR2 reads SMNVEV (reference sequence). This CDR3 is 15 amino acids long.

V is TRBV14 and J is TRBJ2-3, with D possibly being TRBD1 (7 bases). Germline V gene sequence: CDR1 SGHDN, CDR2 FVKESK. V lost 5 bases to trimming and J lost 0 bases, with 12 bases between them. The CDR3 covers 15 residues. The CDR3 region has the DNA TGTGCCAGCAGCTCAGGGGGGCTAAGCACAGATACGCAGTATTTT. Protein: CASSSGGLSTDTQYF.

CDR3 coding DNA: TGTGCCAGCAGTTCCCTATATAGCGGGGGCCACTACGAGCAGTACTTC. It is translated as CASSSLYSGGHYEQYF. V and J are TRBV27 and TRBJ2-7, with 9 bases aligning to TRBD2. CDR1 MNHEY and CDR2 SMNVEV come from the germline V gene (reference sequence). J gave up 3 bases and V 4 bases, and 10 bases lay outside the gene matches. The CDR3 extends over 16 amino acids.

The V and J genes are TRBV19 and TRBJ1-2, with 9 nucleotides matching TRBD1. The CDR3 runs 14 residues. The ends lost 6 bases at V and 6 bases at J; junction bases unmatched: 8. Germline CDR1 reads LNHDA; CDR2 reads SQIVND (reference sequence). This CDR3 is CASSGPGQGNGYTF. DNA of the CDR3: TGTGCCAGTAGCGGTCCGGGACAGGGAAATGGCTACACCTTC.

The chain has TRBV3-1 (or the pseudogene TRBV3-2) and TRBJ2-3; TRBD2 matches 11 bases. The germline gives CDR1 LGHDT, CDR2 YNNKEL (reference sequence). V shed 6 bases, J shed 3 bases, and the junction held 5 bases outside the gene matches. The CDR3 is made up of 15 amino acids. CDR3 in amino acids: CASRPTSGRTDTQYF. Here the CDR3 DNA reads TGTGCCAGCAGACCTACTAGCGGGAGAACAGATACGCAGTATTTT.

The chain has TRBV6-5 and TRBJ1-1, with a possible D match to TRBD1 (5 bases). The V gene lost 6 bases and the J gene lost 11 bases, with 22 bases spanning the gap. Germline-derived CDR1 and CDR2 are MNHEY and SVGAGI. The CDR3 is 14 amino acids. CDR3 sequence: CASSGPGAGSEAFF. In nucleotides, the CDR3 is TGTGCCAGCAGCGGACCCGGGGCAGGGTCCGAGGCTTTCTTT.